The 25 T cell receptor beta chains below all came from one sample that was sequenced in a study of shared clonotypes between healthy human individuals. Generated by immunoSEQ multiplex PCR, the TCRdb table keeps only in-frame clones and is missing some. Of around 980,000 clones listed, 78% are singletons. The sample comprised memory CD4+ T cells from PBMCs. The subset: CD45RA-negative fraction. The receptors here all came from a man aged 18 to 30 in good health. Some clones in this sample may be carry-over from other donors' samples.

The chain couples TRBV7-2 to TRBJ1-2; D possibly corresponds to TRBD1 (6 bases). Per germline, CDR1 SGHTA and CDR2 FQGNSA. The CDR3 sequence is 14 residues long. The V gene lost 3 bases and the J gene lost 4 bases, with 12 bases spanning the gap. In DNA, the CDR3 is TGTGCCAGCAGCTTTCAGGGGCCGGCCTATGGCTACACCTTC. Its protein is CASSFQGPAYGYTF.

V gene TRBV6-5 combines with J gene TRBJ2-5; D may correspond to TRBD1 or TRBD2 (6 bases each). The CDR3 sequence is 13 residues long. V was pared by 6 bases and J by 5 bases, with 13 bases between. Germline assignment: CDR1 MNHEY and CDR2 SVGAGI. The DNA for the CDR3 is TGTGCCAGCAGGAGGGGGGCGGGGGAGACCCAGTACTTC. Translating it yields CASRRGAGETQYF.

As regards this clone: A read error is likely here: a far larger clone is one base away. The CDR3 spells CASSVDGNTDTQYF. The DNA of the CDR3 is TGTGCCAGCAGCGTAGACGGGAACACAGATACGCAGTATTTT. This chain joins TRBV9 and TRBJ2-3, with D possibly matching TRBD2 (5 bases). Germline-derived CDR1 and CDR2 are SGDLS and YYNGEE. The CDR3 spans 14 residues. V lost 0 bases and J 2 bases, leaving 7 bases between the germline ends.

This sequence joins TRBV15 and TRBJ2-7, with 8 bases aligning to TRBD1. CDR1 is LNHNV, CDR2 YYDKDF, per germline (reference sequence). The V gene end was trimmed by 7 bases and the J gene end by 3 bases; junction bases not matched to a gene: 11. The CDR3 is 15 residues long. CDR3 loop: CATTSSTGGVYEQYF. The CDR3 region has the DNA TGTGCCACCACGAGTTCTACAGGGGGTGTCTACGAGCAGTACTTC.

This clone was recorded once. V is TRBV6-4 and J is TRBJ2-1; perhaps TRBD2 as D (6 bases). Trimming left V 4 bases short and J 1 base short, with 14 bases between. Looked up from germline, CDR1 is MRHNA and CDR2 is SNTAGT. The CDR3 runs 16 residues. The chain's CDR3 is CASSAERAASYNEQFF. CDR3 sequence (DNA): TGTGCCAGCAGTGCCGAGCGGGCGGCGTCCTACAATGAGCAGTTCTTC.

The chain links TRBV11-2 to TRBJ1-3; the D is unclear. Trimming cost V 1 base and J 0 bases, with 13 bases left between them. CDR1 and CDR2 (germline): SGHAT, FQNNGV. This CDR3 comprises 17 residues. DNA of the CDR3: TGTGCCAGCAGCTTAGGGACCCTACTTTACTCTGGAAACACCATATATTTT. Amino acid sequence: CASSLGTLLYSGNTIYF.

This clone came up a few times. The rearrangement links TRBV5-1 to TRBJ1-1, with 11 positions matching TRBD1. Germline CDR1 reads SGHRS; CDR2 reads YFSETQ. The V gene end was trimmed by 3 bases and the J gene end by 10 bases; junction bases not matched to a gene: 11. The CDR3 totals 15 residues. The CDR3 DNA sequence: TGCGCCAGCAGCTGGGGGACAGGGGGTCACACCCCAGCTTTCTTT. The encoded protein is CASSWGTGGHTPAFF.

The chain employs TRBV5-5 and TRBJ2-6; D is undetermined. This CDR3 is built from 12 residues. The V gene lost 5 bases and the J gene lost 3 bases, with 3 bases spanning the gap. Germline CDR1 reads SGHKS; CDR2 reads YYEKEE (reference sequence). The CDR3 DNA reads as TGTGCCAGCAGGAATGGGGCCAACGTCCTGACTTTC. Residues: CASRNGANVLTF.

The CDR3, as DNA: TGTGCCAGCAGCGAGGGGGACAATCAGCCCCAGCATTTT. Protein: CASSEGDNQPQHF. The V call is TRBV7-3, the J call TRBJ1-5, with D perhaps TRBD1 (6 bases). Between the trimmed V and J ends, which lost 5 bases and 3 bases, there was a span of 8 bases. CDR1 is SGHTA, CDR2 FQGTGA, per germline. The CDR3 extends over 13 amino acids.

The CDR3 loop reads CASSDRDSDRGYTF. The DNA for the CDR3 is TGTGCCAGCAGCGACCGGGACAGCGATCGGGGCTACACCTTC. This chain uses TRBV7-9 with TRBJ1-2; TRBD1 agrees at 7 bases. V was clipped by 5 bases and J by 8 bases; unmatched bases: 11. CDR1 and CDR2 (germline): SEHNR, FQNEAQ (reference sequence). The CDR3 extends over 14 amino acids.

This clone was found once. V and J are TRBV5-4 and TRBJ2-1, with D hard to call. Germline lookup yields CDR1 SGHNT and CDR2 YYREEE (reference sequence). Trimming pared 5 bases from V and 10 bases from J, leaving 13 bases between. CDR3 length: 12 residues. CDR3 amino acids: CASSPKSEEQFF. CDR3 DNA: TGTGCCAGCAGTCCTAAAAGTGAGGAGCAGTTCTTC.

This clone was counted a single time. A much larger clone sits a single nucleotide away, making a read error possible. The sample contains more than one DNA sequence encoding this CDR3. The V and J genes are TRBV11-2 and TRBJ1-1; D gene ambiguous. The CDR3 has 16 residues. Germline V gene data show CDR1 as SGHAT and CDR2 as FQNNGV. CDR3 DNA sequence: TGCGCCAGCAGCTTAGCCATGGTTTTGGTGAACACTGAAGCTTTCTTT. It translates to CASSLAMVLVNTEAFF. Complete variable domain (other parts from reference TRBV11-2 and TRBJ1-1): EAGVAQSPRYKIIEKRQSVAFWCNPISGHATLYWYQQILGQGPKLLIQFQNNGVVDDSQLPKDRFSAERLKGVDSTLKIQPAKLEDSAVYLCASSLAMVLVNTEAFFGQGTRLTVV.

This clone was observed a single time. This sequence joins TRBV27 and TRBJ2-7; TRBD1 or TRBD2 may be the D gene (6 bases each). Trimming took off 5 bases at V and 4 bases at J, with 12 bases between the two ends. CDR1 is MNHEY and CDR2 is SMNVEV in the germline V gene (reference sequence). The CDR3 is 13 amino acids. The DNA of the CDR3 is TGTGCCAGCAGTGCGGGACATCGTTACGAGCAGTACTTC. It codes for CASSAGHRYEQYF.

The chain has TRBV18 and TRBJ2-1; TRBD1 aligns across 7 bases. V was clipped by 2 bases and J by 10 bases; unmatched bases: 2. Germline CDR1 reads KGHSH; CDR2 reads LQKENI. The CDR3 is 12 residues long. The DNA of the CDR3 is TGTGCCAGCTCACCAAGGGGGCAGGAGCAGTTCTTC. The encoded protein is CASSPRGQEQFF. Using reference TRBV18 and TRBJ2-1 for the parts outside the CDR3, the full variable domain is NAGVMQNPRHLVRRRGQEARLRCSPMKGHSHVYWYRQLPEEGLKFMVYLQKENIIDESGMPKERFSAEFPKEGPSILRIQQVVRGDSAAYFCASSPRGQEQFFGPGTRLTVL.

The gene calls are TRBV28 and TRBJ1-5, with 10 bases that match TRBD1. V lost 5 bases and J lost 5; bases outside the gene matches: 9. The CDR3 is 16 amino acids. Germline-derived CDR1 and CDR2 are MDHEN and SYDVKM. This CDR3 reads CASSDLRGQGYQPQHF. The CDR3 DNA sequence: TGTGCCAGCAGTGACTTGCGGGGACAGGGGTATCAGCCCCAGCATTTT.

This chain joins TRBV10-3 and TRBJ2-2, with TRBD2 matching 12 bases. The germline gives CDR1 ENHRY, CDR2 SYGVKD. CDR3 length: 16 residues. V lost 2 bases to trimming and J lost 5 bases; unmatched junction nucleotides: 3. Here the CDR3 DNA reads TGTGCCATCAGTGAGCCTCTAGCGGGAGGGACCGGGGAGCTGTTTTTT. This encodes CAISEPLAGGTGELFF.

The chain combines TRBV5-1 with TRBJ2-5; D is tentatively TRBD1 or TRBD2 (6 bases each). Germline CDR1 and CDR2: SGHRS and YFSETQ. CDR3 length: 14 amino acids. Trimming removed 3 bases at V and 4 bases at J, with 13 bases between. The CDR3 DNA follows: TGCGCCAGCAGCTCCGGAGGGGGAGTAGAGACCCAGTACTTC. Translating gives CASSSGGGVETQYF.

The gene calls are TRBV28 and TRBJ1-2; D not resolved. CDR3 size: 14 residues. The germline V gene has CDR1 MDHEN and CDR2 SYDVKM. The germline V and J ends were trimmed by 6 bases and 4 bases, with 15 bases remaining between them. CDR3 in amino acids: CASSTTRAPYGYTF. The CDR3 DNA sequence: TGTGCCAGCAGCACCACGAGGGCGCCCTATGGCTACACCTTC.

J is TRBJ1-5 and V is TRBV30; D is unclear. Per germline, CDR1 GTSNPN and CDR2 SVGIG (reference sequence). The CDR3 runs to 13 residues. The germline V and J ends were trimmed by 1 base and 4 bases, with 8 bases remaining between them. The CDR3 loop reads CAWSERFNQPQHF. The CDR3, as DNA: TGTGCCTGGAGTGAACGGTTTAATCAGCCCCAGCATTTT.

This chain links TRBV28 with TRBJ1-5; D possibly corresponds to TRBD1 (5 bases). Trimming took 3 bases from V and 7 from J, leaving 7 bases between them. From germline, CDR1 is MDHEN and CDR2 SYDVKM. The CDR3 sequence is 12 residues long. The CDR3 sequence is CASSFQGQPQHF. The CDR3 DNA follows: TGTGCCAGCAGTTTTCAGGGACAGCCCCAGCATTTT.

In its sample, this clone was seen a few times. The J gene is TRBJ2-7, the V gene TRBV4-1, with D possibly matching TRBD2 (6 bases). V lost 4 bases and J 1 base, leaving 14 bases between the germline ends. The length of the CDR3 is 15 residues. Germline CDR1 and CDR2: MGHRA and YSYEKL. The CDR3 loop reads CASSPIGEASYEQYF. CDR3 bases: TGCGCCAGCAGCCCTATAGGGGAGGCTTCCTACGAGCAGTACTTC.

V usage is TRBV30 and J usage is TRBJ1-1; TRBD1 aligns across 7 bases. Germline values: CDR1 GTSNPN, CDR2 SVGIG (reference sequence). The V and J ends lost 3 bases and 4 bases, in that order; junction bases with no gene match: 8. The CDR3 extends over 14 amino acids. The CDR3 sequence: CAWRTGWVGTEAFF. In DNA, the CDR3 is TGTGCCTGGAGGACAGGGTGGGTAGGCACTGAAGCTTTCTTT.

CDR3 nucleotides: TGCGCCAGCAGCTTGTACAGGGGGGTGATGAACACTGAAGCTTTCTTT. Amino acid sequence: CASSLYRGVMNTEAFF. This chain links TRBV5-1 with TRBJ1-1, with 8 bases fitting TRBD1. This CDR3 contains 16 residues. With V trimmed by 1 base and J by 0 bases, 5 bases remained unmatched. In germline, CDR1 is SGHRS, CDR2 YFSETQ.

Comment on this clone: Other DNA sequences within the sample encode an identical CDR3. The rearrangement uses TRBV7-2 and TRBJ1-1; D may be TRBD1 (5 bases). Germline CDR1 reads SGHTA; CDR2 reads FQGNSA. Trimming removed 5 bases from V and 1 base from J, with 14 bases in between. This CDR3 is 15 amino acids long. This CDR3 reads CASSLLGARNTEAFF. The CDR3 nucleotides read TGTGCCAGCAGCCTCCTTGGGGCCAGGAACACTGAAGCTTTCTTT.

This clone appeared many times. The DNA of the CDR3 is TGTGCCAGCAGTTCCGCTATACTGACGAGGGTAGGTGAGCAGTTCTTC. Translated, it gives CASSSAILTRVGEQFF. The chain employs TRBV27 and TRBJ2-1; tentative D call: TRBD2 (5 bases). The V gene's germline CDR1 is MNHEY and CDR2 SMNVEV (reference sequence). The CDR3 length is 16 residues. Trimming took 4 bases from V and 9 from J, leaving 22 bases between them.